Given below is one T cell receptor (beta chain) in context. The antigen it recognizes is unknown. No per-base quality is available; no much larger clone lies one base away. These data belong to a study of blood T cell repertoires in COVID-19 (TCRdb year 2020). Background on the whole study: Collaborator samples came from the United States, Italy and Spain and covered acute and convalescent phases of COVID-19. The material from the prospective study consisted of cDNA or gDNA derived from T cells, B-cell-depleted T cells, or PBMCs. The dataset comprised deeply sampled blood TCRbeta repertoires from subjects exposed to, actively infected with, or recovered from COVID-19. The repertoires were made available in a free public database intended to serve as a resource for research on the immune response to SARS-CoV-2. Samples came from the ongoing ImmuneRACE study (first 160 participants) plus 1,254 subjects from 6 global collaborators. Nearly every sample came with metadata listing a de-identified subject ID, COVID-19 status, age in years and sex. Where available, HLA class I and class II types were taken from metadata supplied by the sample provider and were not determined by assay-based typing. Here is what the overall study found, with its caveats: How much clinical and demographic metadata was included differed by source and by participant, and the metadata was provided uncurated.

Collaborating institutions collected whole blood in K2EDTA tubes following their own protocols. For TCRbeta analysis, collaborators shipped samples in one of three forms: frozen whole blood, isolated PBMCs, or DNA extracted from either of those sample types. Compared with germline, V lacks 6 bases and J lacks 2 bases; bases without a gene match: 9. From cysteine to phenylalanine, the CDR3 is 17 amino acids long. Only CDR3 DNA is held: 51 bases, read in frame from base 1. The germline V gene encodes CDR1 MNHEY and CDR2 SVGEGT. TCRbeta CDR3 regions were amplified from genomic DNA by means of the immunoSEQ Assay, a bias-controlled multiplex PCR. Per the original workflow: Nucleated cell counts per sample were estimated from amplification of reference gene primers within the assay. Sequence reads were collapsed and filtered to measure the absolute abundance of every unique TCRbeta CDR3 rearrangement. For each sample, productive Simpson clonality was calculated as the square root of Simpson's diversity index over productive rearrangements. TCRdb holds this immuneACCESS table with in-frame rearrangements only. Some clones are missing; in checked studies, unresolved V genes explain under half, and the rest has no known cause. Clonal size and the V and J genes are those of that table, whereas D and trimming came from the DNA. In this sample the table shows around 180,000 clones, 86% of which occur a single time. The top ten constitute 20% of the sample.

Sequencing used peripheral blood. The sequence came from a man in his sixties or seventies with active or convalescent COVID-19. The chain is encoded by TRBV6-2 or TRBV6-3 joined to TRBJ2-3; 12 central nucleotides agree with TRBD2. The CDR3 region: CASSSGLAGRATDTQYF. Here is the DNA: TGTGCCAGCAGCTCCGGACTAGCGGGAAGAGCCACAGATACGCAGTATTTT.